One sample yielded the 11 T cell receptor beta chains listed below, sequenced in a study of blood T cells in healthy people across ages. A second PCR, run for about 7 to 11 cycles, used a sample-barcoded 5' primer plus a J-beta primer mix. TCRdb passed the 5' RACE reads through MiXCR, listing each CDR3 protein once. The sample holds fewer than 600,000 distinct CDR3 sequences, about 27% seen once. In addition, the sample was reused for a study of T cells of mothers and their children.

The sequenced material came from blood. These TCRs come from a boy younger than 10 in good health.

The chain is built from TRBV11-2 and TRBJ2-4; D remains unclear. The CDR3 runs 16 residues. The V gene's germline CDR1 is SGHAT and CDR2 FQNNGV. Trimming shortened V by 1 base and J by 2 bases, and 12 bases separated the two germline ends. This CDR3 is CASSLGRFSPKNIQYF. In DNA form, the CDR3 reads TGTGCCAGCAGCTTAGGGCGGTTCTCTCCCAAAAACATTCAGTACTTC.

V is TRBV12-3 or TRBV12-4 and J is TRBJ2-7; D is uncertain. The CDR3 sequence is 12 residues long. V was clipped by 2 bases and J by 2 bases, with 4 bases between them. CDR3 bases: TGTGCCAGCAGTTTAAAGACCTACGAGCAGTACTTC. Protein: CASSLKTYEQYF.

This clonotype turned up a few times. J is TRBJ2-3 and V is TRBV6-6; the D is unclear. Germline V gene data show CDR1 as MNHNY and CDR2 as SVGAGI (reference sequence). The V gene lost 2 bases and the J gene lost 8 bases, with 20 bases spanning the gap. This CDR3 has 16 amino acids. The CDR3 sequence: CASSYPSLLSRVTQYF. The DNA for the CDR3 is TGTGCCAGCAGTTACCCTTCCCTTCTTAGCAGAGTTACGCAGTATTTT.

The rearrangement joins TRBV7-3 to TRBJ2-2; no firm D call. The V gene lost 5 bases and the J gene lost 3 bases, with 13 bases spanning the gap. CDR3 length: 15 residues. Per the germline V gene, CDR1 is SGHTA and CDR2 is FQGTGA. CDR3: CASSHPSPYTGELFF. In DNA form, the CDR3 reads TGTGCCAGCAGCCACCCTTCTCCATACACCGGGGAGCTGTTTTTT.

This clonotype has a handful of counts. The rearrangement uses TRBV5-1 and TRBJ2-3; D possibly uses TRBD1 or TRBD2 (5 bases each). The V end was cut by 4 bases, the J end by 2 bases, with 11 bases between. The CDR3 is 14 amino acids. The V gene's germline CDR1 is SGHRS and CDR2 YFSETQ. CDR3 sequence: CASSIGTPTDTQYF. The CDR3 nucleotides read TGCGCCAGCAGCATCGGGACCCCCACAGATACGCAGTATTTT.

This rearrangement joins TRBV20-1 to TRBJ2-2, with D perhaps being TRBD1 or TRBD2 (7 bases each). Germline assignment: CDR1 DFQATT and CDR2 SNEGSKA (reference sequence). The V end lost 4 bases, the J end lost 2 bases, and 14 bases lay between the germline ends. CDR3 length: 15 amino acids. The CDR3 nucleotides are TGCAGTGCTACTCCAGGGGGGGTTAACACCGGGGAGCTGTTTTTT. Residues: CSATPGGVNTGELFF.

V and J are TRBV5-5 and TRBJ2-3; D is undetermined. Per germline, CDR1 SGHKS and CDR2 YYEKEE (reference sequence). This CDR3 is 15 amino acids long. V was shortened by 5 bases and J by 4 bases, with 17 bases between the two germline ends. This CDR3 reads CASSFPVSGADTQYF. The CDR3 DNA reads TGTGCCAGCAGTTTTCCAGTATCAGGAGCAGATACGCAGTATTTT.

The genes are TRBV5-1 and TRBJ2-1; TRBD2 matches at 7 bases. There are 15 residues in the CDR3. With 2 bases clipped from V and 7 bases from J, the junction kept 9 bases outside the gene matches. Germline V gene lookup returns CDR1 SGHRS and CDR2 YFSETQ. The CDR3 bases are TGCGCCAGCAGCTTCTCTAGCGGCCGAGGGAATGAGCAGTTCTTC. Translated, it gives CASSFSSGRGNEQFF. Variable domain in full (rest from reference TRBV5-1 and TRBJ2-1): KAGVTQTPRYLIKTRGQQVTLSCSPISGHRSVSWYQQTPGQGLQFLFEYFSETQRNKGNFPGRFSGRQFSNSRSEMNVSTLELGDSALYLCASSFSSGRGNEQFFGPGTRLTVL.

Concerning this clonotype itself: The junction does not match germline at one end; this may be a read error. The rearrangement links TRBV7-2 to TRBJ2-5; 13 positions match TRBD2. This CDR3 contains 16 residues. Germline assignment: CDR1 SGHTA and CDR2 FQGNSA. CDR3 nucleotides: TGTGCTAGCAGCGTACTAGCGGGAGGGCCTTCAGAGACCCAGTACTTC. As protein: CASSVLAGGPSETQYF.

This clonotype was observed at least ten times. V usage is TRBV6-5 and J usage is TRBJ2-7, with TRBD1 identical over 7 bases. The J segment lost 6 bases and the V segment lost 5 bases, leaving 10 bases of the junction unmatched. The CDR3 totals 14 residues. From germline, CDR1 is MNHEY and CDR2 SVGAGI. DNA of the CDR3: TGTGCCAGCAGTCCGCAGGGGGATGGGGTCGAGCAGTACTTC. Translation gives CASSPQGDGVEQYF.

The chain joins TRBV5-1 to TRBJ2-5; 14 bases map to TRBD2. TRBJ2-7 explains the end of the DNA better; the J call may be wrong. This CDR3 has 15 residues. Per the germline V gene, CDR1 is SGHRS and CDR2 is YFSETQ. CDR3 DNA: TGCGCCAGCAGCCGGGGACTAGCGGGGGAATACGAGCAGTACTTC. Its protein product is CASSRGLAGEYEQYF.